The 4 T cell receptor beta chains presented below share a single source sample, sequenced in a study of OX40 agonist ivuxolimab in advanced cancers. Assay: immunoSEQ multiplex PCR; the TCRdb copy retains only in-frame clones and omits some. The sample carries roughly 34,000 clones, roughly 80% recorded once. The sequences come from CD4+ or CD8+ T cells sorted from blood, collected in a trial of the OX40 agonist ivuxolimab. The origin of the receptors is an adult with an advanced solid tumor such as melanoma, head and neck, liver or kidney cancer.

The chain combines TRBV6-5 with TRBJ2-2, with TRBD1 as a possible D gene (6 bases). Germline V gives CDR1 MNHEY, CDR2 SVGAGI. The CDR3 loop spans 15 amino acids. In DNA form, the CDR3 reads TGTGCAACATCAGGGGCCGCAACGAACACCGGGGAGCTGTTTTTT. It translates to CATSGAATNTGELFF.

This rearrangement joins TRBV5-6 to TRBJ2-7, with 10 nucleotides matching TRBD1. V shed 3 bases, J shed 9 bases, and the junction held 9 bases outside the gene matches. Germline CDR1 SGHDT, CDR2 YYEEEE. The length of the CDR3 is 14 residues. The CDR3 DNA reads as TGTGCCAGCAGCTCCGGGACAGGGGCTTCTGTGCAGTACTTC. It codes for CASSSGTGASVQYF.

The rearrangement uses TRBV15 and TRBJ1-5; possibly TRBD1 for D (5 bases). From germline, CDR1 is LNHNV and CDR2 YYDKDF (reference sequence). V lost 8 bases and J lost 7, with 12 bases in between. The CDR3 has 12 amino acids. The DNA for the CDR3 is TGTGCCACCTCTCCCGGGGACCAGCCCCAGCATTTT. The encoded protein is CATSPGDQPQHF.

This sequence joins TRBV5-6 and TRBJ2-7; 8 positions match TRBD2. Germline CDR1 and CDR2: SGHDT and YYEEEE. CDR3 length: 15 amino acids. Trimming cost V 4 bases and J 5 bases; bases outside gene matches: 11. Here the CDR3 reads CASSPGLGLAHEQYF. For the CDR3, the DNA is TGTGCCAGCAGCCCGGGACTAGGACTTGCCCACGAGCAGTACTTC.